What follows are 25 T cell receptor beta chains derived from one specimen sequenced in a study of beta chain features in type 1 diabetes (dated by TCRdb to the late 2010s). The research as a whole found: A moderate but significant shortening of TCRB CDR3 length was observed in type 1 diabetes patients in all four CD4+ subsets.

Libraries were built with the immunoSEQ multiplex PCR assay. The High Capacity cDNA Reverse Transcription Kit was used to reverse transcribe all of the isolated RNA, meaning that expressed TCRB transcripts were what got sequenced. Drawn from immuneACCESS, this table holds only the in-frame rearrangements with V and J called that TCRdb kept. Clones are partly lost; checked studies trace under half to an unresolved V gene and leave the rest unexplained. The sample includes 240,000 or so clones, with about 20% observed a single time. The top ten clones comprise 0.028% of the sample. No antigen has been identified for these receptors. Sequencing was carried out using naive CD4+ T cells from blood. Reading the label with the study, this specimen's cell subset or site is: true naive CD4+ T cells. The receptors here all came from a woman in her 40s with type 1 diabetes.

The chain recombines TRBV19 with TRBJ1-1; 9 bases agree with TRBD1. J gave up 5 bases and V 5 bases, and 6 bases lay outside the gene matches. This CDR3 is 14 amino acids long. From germline, CDR1 is LNHDA and CDR2 SQIVND (reference sequence). Here the CDR3 reads CASSPRDRVTEAFF. CDR3 nucleotide sequence: TGTGCCAGTAGTCCCCGGGACAGGGTGACTGAAGCTTTCTTT.

This sequence joins TRBV6-6 and TRBJ1-5; the D gene is possibly TRBD1 (5 bases). CDR3 size: 14 residues. V lost 5 bases and J 0 bases, leaving 8 bases between the germline ends. The germline gives CDR1 MNHNY, CDR2 SVGAGI (reference sequence). CDR3 region: CASSDTGSNQPQHF. In DNA, the CDR3 is TGTGCCAGCAGTGACACAGGTAGCAATCAGCCCCAGCATTTT.

The genes are TRBV4-3 and TRBJ1-4, with D possibly TRBD1 on 6 matching bases. The germline V and J ends were trimmed by 1 base and 3 bases, with 15 bases remaining between them. The CDR3 spans 17 residues. Germline V gene lookup returns CDR1 LGHNA and CDR2 YSLEER. CDR3 DNA sequence: TGCGCCAGCAGCCAAGGGACAGTTCGGATCGCTAATGAAAAACTGTTTTTT. This translates into CASSQGTVRIANEKLFF.

The chain uses TRBV4-2 and TRBJ2-2, with D unresolved. Trimming cost V 0 bases and J 0 bases, with 8 bases left between them. CDR1 is LGHNA, CDR2 YNFKEQ, per germline. The CDR3 is made up of 16 amino acids. CDR3 amino acids: CASSQEGTPNTGELFF. In nucleotides, the CDR3 is TGTGCCAGCAGCCAAGAGGGCACACCGAACACCGGGGAGCTGTTTTTT.

This clone was seen more than once but under ten times. The chain uses TRBV28 and TRBJ2-5; maybe TRBD2 (6 bases). V lost 6 bases and J lost 5, with 22 bases in between. There are 16 residues in the CDR3. Germline V CDR1 and CDR2: MDHEN, SYDVKM. The CDR3 coding sequence is TGTGCCAGCAGCCCACCCGCGGGGACCCCGTGGGAGACCCAGTACTTC. It translates to CASSPPAGTPWETQYF.

This sequence joins TRBV28 and TRBJ1-2; maybe TRBD1 (6 bases). Trimming stripped 6 bases from V and 8 bases from J, with 13 bases between. From germline, CDR1 is MDHEN and CDR2 SYDVKM. The CDR3 sequence is 12 residues long. CDR3 region: CASRLQGWGYTF. The CDR3 nucleotides read TGTGCCAGCAGGTTACAGGGTTGGGGCTACACCTTC.

The V gene is TRBV30, the J gene TRBJ1-3; D uncertain. The germline V gene has CDR1 GTSNPN and CDR2 SVGIG (reference sequence). CDR3 length: 15 amino acids. Trimming removed 3 bases at V and 0 bases at J, with 12 bases between. This CDR3 is CAWSYGSASGNTIYF. CDR3 nucleotide sequence: TGTGCCTGGAGCTACGGGTCAGCCTCTGGAAACACCATATATTTT.

V gene TRBV14 combines with J gene TRBJ1-1; D is perhaps TRBD1 (6 bases). CDR3 length: 15 amino acids. Trimming pared 4 bases from V and 2 bases from J, leaving 14 bases between. Germline V lookup: CDR1 SGHDN, CDR2 FVKESK. The CDR3 here is CASSRLQGVNTEAFF. The CDR3 coding sequence is TGTGCCAGCAGCCGGTTACAGGGCGTAAACACTGAAGCTTTCTTT. The whole variable domain, remainder taken from reference TRBV14 and TRBJ1-1, is EAGVTQFPSHSVIEKGQTVTLRCDPISGHDNLYWYRRVMGKEIKFLLHFVKESKQDESGMPNNRFLAERTGGTYSTLKVQPAELEDSGVYFCASSRLQGVNTEAFFGQGTRLTVV.

This rearrangement joins TRBV28 to TRBJ2-5; no definite D call. The CDR3 consists of 14 residues. Germline loops: CDR1 MDHEN, CDR2 SYDVKM. The germline V and J ends were trimmed by 3 bases and 4 bases, with 12 bases remaining between them. The CDR3 here is CASSLSQVGETQYF. As DNA, the CDR3 is TGTGCCAGCAGTTTGTCGCAGGTAGGAGAGACCCAGTACTTC. Complete variable domain (other parts from reference TRBV28 and TRBJ2-5): DVKVTQSSRYLVKRTGEKVFLECVQDMDHENMFWYRQDPGLGLRLIYFSYDVKMKEKGDIPEGYSVSREKKERFSLILESASTNQTSMYLCASSLSQVGETQYFGPGTRLLVL.

There are a few counts of this clone. The chain combines TRBV7-9 with TRBJ2-7, with a possible D match to TRBD1 (6 bases). The ends were cut back, 1 base at V and 1 base at J, with 8 bases in the middle. CDR1 and CDR2 (germline): SEHNR, FQNEAQ (reference sequence). The CDR3 loop spans 14 amino acids. The CDR3 DNA reads as TGTGCCAGCAGCTTAGATACAGGGTCCTACGAGCAGTACTTC. Translated, it gives CASSLDTGSYEQYF. The entire variable domain, with the rest obtained from reference TRBV7-9 and TRBJ2-7, is as follows: DTGVSQNPRHKITKRGQNVTFRCDPISEHNRLYWYRQTLGQGPEFLTYFQNEAQLEKSRLLSDRFSAERPKGSFSTLEIQRTEQGDSAMYLCASSLDTGSYEQYFGPGTRLTVT.

This clone has a handful of counts. J is TRBJ1-1 and V is TRBV7-2; D perhaps matches TRBD1 (6 bases). The CDR3 sequence is 15 residues long. Trimming took 6 bases from V and 1 from J, leaving 15 bases between them. CDR1 is SGHTA, CDR2 FQGNSA, per germline. The CDR3 region is CASRVSGTSNTEAFF. CDR3 DNA: TGTGCCAGCAGAGTCTCCGGGACATCGAACACTGAAGCTTTCTTT. Full variable domain (missing parts from reference TRBV7-2 and TRBJ1-1): GAGVSQSPSNKVTEKGKDVELRCDPISGHTALYWYRQSLGQGLEFLIYFQGNSAPDKSGLPSDRFSAERTGGSVSTLTIQRTQQEDSAVYLCASRVSGTSNTEAFFGQGTRLTVV.

This clone was seen only a few times. The gene calls are TRBV5-1 and TRBJ1-6; D possibly corresponds to TRBD1 (5 bases). The CDR3 consists of 14 residues. CDR1 is SGHRS, CDR2 YFSETQ, per germline. Between the trimmed V and J ends, which lost 4 bases and 9 bases, there was a span of 14 bases. DNA for the CDR3: TGCGCCAGCAGCGCGGGACCGGCAAGTTCACCCCTCCACTTT. Translation: CASSAGPASSPLHF.

This clone was counted once. The J gene is TRBJ2-1, the V gene TRBV4-3, with TRBD2 matching over 8 bases. The germline CDR1 and CDR2 sequences are LGHNA and YSLEER. The CDR3 runs 15 residues. With V trimmed by 1 base and J by 6 bases, 5 bases remained unmatched. Written as DNA, the CDR3 is TGCGCCAGCAGCCAAGTACGGGGGGGTAGCAATGAGCAGTTCTTC. Its protein product is CASSQVRGGSNEQFF.

This rearrangement joins TRBV9 to TRBJ2-5; TRBD2 matches at 9 bases. Germline CDR1 is SGDLS and CDR2 is YYNGEE. The CDR3 sequence is 16 residues long. V was pared by 0 bases and J by 4 bases, with 7 bases of the junction left unmatched. In DNA, the CDR3 is TGTGCCAGCAGCGTAGGCGGGGGGGCCGTGATAGAGACCCAGTACTTC. Translated: CASSVGGGAVIETQYF.

The chain uses TRBV5-4 and TRBJ2-7; the D gene is possibly TRBD1 (7 bases). The germline V gene has CDR1 SGHNT and CDR2 YYREEE (reference sequence). The CDR3 sequence is 15 residues long. Deletions cut 1 base from V and 2 bases from J, with 13 bases between. The CDR3, as DNA: TGTGCCAGCAGCTTGCGACAGGGCGGGACCTACGAGCAGTACTTC. Its protein product is CASSLRQGGTYEQYF. The full variable domain, its missing parts supplied by reference TRBV5-4 and TRBJ2-7, is ETGVTQSPTHLIKTRGQQVTLRCSSQSGHNTVSWYQQALGQGPQFIFQYYREEENGRGNFPPRFSGLQFPNYSSELNVNALELDDSALYLCASSLRQGGTYEQYFGPGTRLTVT.

This clone was found a few times. Within the sample, other DNA sequences also encode this same CDR3. The chain joins TRBV30 to TRBJ2-5; no clear D. V shed 0 bases and J shed 5 bases, with 7 bases lying between them. CDR3 length equals 12 residues. CDR1 is GTSNPN, CDR2 SVGIG, per germline (reference sequence). The CDR3: CAWSVLGETQYF. CDR3 in DNA: TGTGCCTGGAGTGTACTGGGCGAGACCCAGTACTTC.

This chain joins TRBV29-1 and TRBJ2-7, with a tentative D call TRBD1 (5 bases). Trimming took 4 bases from V and 5 from J, leaving 12 bases between them. This CDR3 spans 12 amino acids. Germline V CDR1 and CDR2: SQVTM, ANQGSEA. The CDR3: CSVVSAGNEQYF. The CDR3 DNA is TGCAGCGTTGTGTCAGCAGGGAACGAGCAGTACTTC.

This clone was seen a few times. The CDR3, as DNA: TGTGCCAGCAGCTTCGTTCTACAGGGATCCTACGAGCAGTACTTC. Translated: CASSFVLQGSYEQYF. The chain joins TRBV7-2 to TRBJ2-7, with a weak D call TRBD1 (6 bases). Germline V CDR1 and CDR2: SGHTA, FQGNSA. The CDR3 loop spans 15 amino acids. The V end lost 3 bases, the J end lost 1 base, and 13 bases lay between the germline ends.

This chain connects TRBV29-1 to TRBJ2-1, with 8 bases lining up with TRBD2. Germline-derived CDR1 and CDR2 are SQVTM and ANQGSEA. Germline trimming cut 3 bases from V and 6 bases from J; bases unmatched to any gene: 13. CDR3 length: 16 amino acids. The DNA for the CDR3 is TGCAGCGTTGACCCAGCCTCCGGGACTAGAGTCAATGAGCAGTTCTTC. This translates into CSVDPASGTRVNEQFF.

This clone was counted between two and nine times. V is TRBV6-4 and J is TRBJ1-1; 10 nucleotides align to TRBD1. V was clipped by 6 bases and J by 4 bases; unmatched bases: 2. This CDR3 comprises 13 residues. The germline V gene encodes CDR1 MRHNA and CDR2 SNTAGT. The CDR3 is CASSRDRGTEAFF. CDR3 DNA sequence: TGTGCCAGCAGCCGGGACAGGGGCACTGAAGCTTTCTTT.

The chain carries TRBV19 and TRBJ2-5; the match to TRBD1 covers 7 bases. The V gene end was trimmed by 5 bases and the J gene end by 2 bases; junction bases not matched to a gene: 5. CDR1 is LNHDA, CDR2 SQIVND, per germline (reference sequence). The CDR3 covers 14 residues. The CDR3 nucleotides are TGTGCCAGTAGTGACCGGGACAGACAAGAGACCCAGTACTTC. This sequence encodes CASSDRDRQETQYF.

The J gene is TRBJ1-2, the V gene TRBV7-6; 9 nucleotides align to TRBD1. This CDR3 is 14 amino acids long. V lost 4 bases, J lost 3 bases, and 3 bases stayed unmatched. Germline V lookup: CDR1 SGHVS, CDR2 FNYEAQ. DNA of the CDR3: TGTGCCAGCAGCTACCGGACAGGGGACTATGGCTACACCTTC. This encodes CASSYRTGDYGYTF. Full variable domain (remainder filled in from reference TRBV7-6 and TRBJ1-2): GAGVSQSPRYKVTKRGQDVALRCDPISGHVSLYWYRQALGQGPEFLTYFNYEAQQDKSGLPNDRFSAERPEGSISTLTIQRTEQRDSAMYRCASSYRTGDYGYTFGSGTRLTVV.

The J gene is TRBJ2-5, the V gene TRBV6-1, with TRBD1 identical over 8 bases. The CDR3 length is 17 residues. V shed 4 bases and J 4 bases; nucleotides not matched to a gene: 14. Germline CDR1 MNHNS, CDR2 SASEGT. The CDR3 DNA reads TGTGCCAGCAGTGCATCTGGGAGACAGGGGTGGGGAGAGACCCAGTACTTC. Translation: CASSASGRQGWGETQYF.

The rearrangement joins TRBV5-1 to TRBJ1-2; the D is unclear. This CDR3 region has 13 residues. The V gene's germline CDR1 is SGHRS and CDR2 YFSETQ. Trimming took off 1 base at V and 2 bases at J, with 6 bases between the two ends. In nucleotides, the CDR3 is TGCGCCAGCAGCTTGACAGAAAACTATGGCTACACCTTC. Encoded protein: CASSLTENYGYTF.

V is TRBV30 and J is TRBJ2-5; 10 bases agree with TRBD2. Germline V gives CDR1 GTSNPN, CDR2 SVGIG (reference sequence). V shed 4 bases and J 3 bases; nucleotides not matched to a gene: 5. The CDR3 covers 14 residues. The CDR3 protein is CAWKRGLAEETQYF. DNA of the CDR3: TGTGCCTGGAAGAGAGGACTAGCGGAAGAGACCCAGTACTTC.